The TCR beta chain under discussion was sequenced for a study of T cell changes during pregnancy in multiple sclerosis. V was cut by 6 bases and J by 4 bases, with 9 bases left in between. The germline gives CDR1 MNHEY, CDR2 SVGAGI. The CDR3 extends over 12 amino acids. TCRdb's table, derived via immunoSEQ multiplex PCR, lists solely in-frame clones and lacks some. The profile shows some 85,000 clones, roughly 96% of them singletons. As concerns this clone: In the same sample, other DNA sequences code for this CDR3.

This specimen consisted of peripheral blood, obtained in the second trimester of pregnancy. The rearrangement links TRBV6-5 to TRBJ1-2; no definite D call. The receptor was derived from a female donor with multiple sclerosis, enrolled in a pregnancy study. CDR3 DNA sequence: TGTGCCAGCAGCCCGGCAGGCTATGGCTACACCTTC. Its translation is CASSPAGYGYTF.